This entry lists 11 T cell receptor beta chains sequenced from one sample in a study of technical replicates of blood from several donors (TCRdb year 2017). Library prep was done by the immunoSEQ multiplex PCR assay. TCRdb mirrors the immuneACCESS table, restricted to in-frame sequences. Some clones are absent from its copies; in checked studies, under half trace to an unresolved V gene, and the reason for the others is unknown. This sample holds some 12,000 clones; about 91% were observed only once. The ten largest account for 8.5% of the sample. Sequencing was done on a sample of PBMCs. The receptor source for this set is a human donor in good health.

The rearrangement joins TRBV28 to TRBJ1-5; 9 positions agree with TRBD1. The CDR3 runs to 15 residues. The germline gives CDR1 MDHEN, CDR2 SYDVKM. With 4 bases clipped from V and 6 bases from J, the junction kept 7 bases outside the gene matches. CDR3 in DNA: TGTGCCAGCAGTTCGGGACAGGGTGAAACTCAGCCCCAGCATTTT. It yields the protein CASSSGQGETQPQHF.

This clone was seen more than once but under ten times. This chain links TRBV6-1 with TRBJ2-7; D is perhaps TRBD2 (5 bases). Germline V gene sequence: CDR1 MNHNS, CDR2 SASEGT. V was trimmed by 1 base and J by 0 bases, leaving 10 bases between them. The CDR3 is made up of 15 amino acids. CDR3 sequence: CASSEEEGGSYEQYF. The CDR3 DNA sequence: TGTGCCAGCAGTGAAGAAGAGGGTGGCTCCTACGAGCAGTACTTC.

The chain joins TRBV10-1 to TRBJ1-2; D gene uncertain. The germline gives CDR1 WNHNN, CDR2 SYGVQD (reference sequence). The CDR3 has 13 residues. The V end lost 3 bases, the J end lost 8 bases, and 13 bases lay between the germline ends. The CDR3 DNA reads TGCGCCAGCAGTGAAGGACGGGAAAGGGGCTACACCTTC. This translates into CASSEGRERGYTF.

The chain couples TRBV15 to TRBJ1-1; D is undetermined. Germline CDR1 reads LNHNV; CDR2 reads YYDKDF (reference sequence). This CDR3 has 18 amino acids. Trimming took off 0 bases at V and 0 bases at J, with 17 bases between the two ends. The CDR3 here is CATSRDTWPHLMNTEAFF. In DNA, the CDR3 is TGTGCCACCAGCAGAGATACGTGGCCTCACCTCATGAACACTGAAGCTTTCTTT.

This sequence joins TRBV6-5 and TRBJ2-5; 7 bases match TRBD2. CDR3 length: 15 residues. Per germline, CDR1 MNHEY and CDR2 SVGAGI. V lost 0 bases to trimming and J lost 4 bases; unmatched junction nucleotides: 5. CDR3 protein: CASSYSGGPGETQYF. CDR3 nucleotide sequence: TGTGCCAGCAGTTACTCGGGAGGGCCGGGAGAGACCCAGTACTTC.

The rearrangement joins TRBV5-1 to TRBJ2-5, with TRBD2 matching 8 bases. The trim removed 2 bases at V and 1 base at J, leaving 1 base unmatched. CDR1 SGHRS and CDR2 YFSETQ come from the germline V gene. The CDR3 length is 14 residues. CDR3 residues: CASSFSGIQETQYF. For the CDR3, the DNA is TGCGCCAGCAGCTTTAGCGGGATCCAAGAGACCCAGTACTTC.

The V and J genes are TRBV2 and TRBJ2-1, with TRBD2 matching 13 bases. The CDR3 has 15 residues. Germline assignment: CDR1 SNHLY and CDR2 FYNNEI. V trimming: 2 bases; J trimming: 7 bases; junction bases outside the gene matches: 2. CDR3 coding DNA: TGTGCCAGCAGTGAACAACTAGCGGGAGGGAATGAGCAGTTCTTC. Protein: CASSEQLAGGNEQFF.

The rearrangement joins TRBV11-2 to TRBJ2-7; maybe TRBD1 (6 bases). This CDR3 spans 15 amino acids. The V and J ends lost 4 bases and 1 base respectively, with 14 bases between them. CDR1 is SGHAT and CDR2 is FQNNGV in the germline V gene. The chain's CDR3 is CASSWGTGLSYEQYF. The DNA of the CDR3 is TGTGCCAGCAGCTGGGGAACAGGGTTATCCTACGAGCAGTACTTC.

The chain recombines TRBV7-8 with TRBJ2-7; 7 bases are a match to TRBD2. This CDR3 has 18 amino acids. From germline, CDR1 is SGHVS and CDR2 FQNEAQ. J was trimmed by 6 bases and V by 5 bases; bases with no gene match: 22. DNA of the CDR3: TGTGCCAGCAGCCCGTCGGATAGCGGGCGACCTTTAGACCCCGAGCAGTACTTC. Translated, it gives CASSPSDSGRPLDPEQYF.

The gene calls are TRBV9 and TRBJ2-2; D possibly corresponds to TRBD1 (6 bases). V was cut by 0 bases and J by 1 base, with 10 bases left in between. Germline CDR1 is SGDLS and CDR2 is YYNGEE. The CDR3 runs 16 residues. The CDR3 DNA is TGTGCCAGCAGCGTAGCGGGACACCAGAACACCGGGGAGCTGTTTTTT. Translation gives CASSVAGHQNTGELFF.

This clone has only a few counts. V is TRBV9 and J is TRBJ1-4; D is unresolved. The CDR3 loop spans 17 amino acids. V dropped 3 bases and J dropped 7 bases, with 22 bases sitting between them. Germline V gene data show CDR1 as SGDLS and CDR2 as YYNGEE. The CDR3 is CASSDPESGNEPEKLFF. The DNA of the CDR3 is TGTGCCAGCAGCGACCCCGAATCAGGAAACGAGCCTGAAAAACTGTTTTTT.